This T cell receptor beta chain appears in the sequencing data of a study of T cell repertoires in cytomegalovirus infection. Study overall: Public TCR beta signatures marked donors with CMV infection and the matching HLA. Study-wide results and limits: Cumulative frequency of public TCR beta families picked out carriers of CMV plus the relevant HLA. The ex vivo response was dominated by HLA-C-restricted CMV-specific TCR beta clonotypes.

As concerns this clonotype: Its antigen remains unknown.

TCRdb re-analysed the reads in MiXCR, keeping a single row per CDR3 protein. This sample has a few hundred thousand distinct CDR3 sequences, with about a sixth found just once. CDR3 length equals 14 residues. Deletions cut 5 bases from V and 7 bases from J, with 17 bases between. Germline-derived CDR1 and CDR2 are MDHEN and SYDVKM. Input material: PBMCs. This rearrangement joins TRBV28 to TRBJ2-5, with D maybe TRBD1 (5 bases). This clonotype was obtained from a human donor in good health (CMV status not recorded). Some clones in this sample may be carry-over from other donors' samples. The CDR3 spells CASSITQGMGTQYF. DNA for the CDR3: TGTGCCAGCAGTATAACTCAGGGAATGGGGACCCAGTACTTC.